This T cell receptor (beta chain) was identified during a study of blood T cell repertoires in COVID-19 (dated by TCRdb to 2018 to 2021). Study-wide context: The collaborator samples originated in the United States, Italy and Spain and spanned the acute and convalescent phases of COVID-19. Subjects who had been exposed to COVID-19, were actively infected with it, or had recovered from it provided the deeply sampled blood TCRbeta repertoires that made up the dataset. The prospective study material was composed of cDNA or gDNA derived from T cells, B-cell-depleted T cells, or PBMCs. The repertoires were released in a freely available public database meant as a resource for research on the immune response to SARS-CoV-2. Where available, HLA class I and class II types were taken from metadata supplied by the sample provider and were not determined by assay-based typing. The sample metadata nearly always contained a de-identified subject ID, COVID-19 status, age in years and sex. Samples were obtained from the ongoing ImmuneRACE study (first 160 participants) and from about 1,300 subjects provided by 6 global collaborators.

Trimming takes 1 base from V and 9 bases from J, and the germline ends sit 10 bases apart. Including the terminal cysteine and phenylalanine, the CDR3 comprises 13 residues. The CDR3 DNA has 39 bases and is translated from base 1. According to the germline V gene (reference sequence), CDR1 reads LNHNV and CDR2 reads YYDKDF. The immunoSEQ Assay, a bias-controlled multiplex PCR, was used to amplify TCRbeta CDR3 regions from genomic DNA. The source study handled its data this way. Nucleated cell counts per sample were estimated from amplification of reference gene primers within the assay. To quantify the absolute abundance of each unique TCRbeta CDR3 rearrangement, sequence reads were collapsed and filtered. Productive Simpson clonality was computed per sample as the square root of Simpson's diversity index over productive rearrangements. TCRdb limited this immuneACCESS table to in-frame rearrangements with V and J called. A share of clones is missing; checked studies link under half to unresolved V genes, and the rest is unexplained. That table gives V, J and clone size, and the DNA gave D and trimming. The sample records 210,000 or so clones, 65% to 80% of which are singletons. Of the sample, roughly 12% is held by the ten largest clones.

What the study reported, not specific to this receptor: The amount of clinical and demographic metadata varied by source and participant and was provided uncurated.

This clone was seen only a few times. Its antigen is unknown. No per-base quality is available; no much larger clone lies one base away. A second Seattle source provided samples from volunteer blood donors who had recovered from COVID-19. Each collaborating institution followed its own protocols to collect whole blood in K2EDTA tubes. For TCRbeta analysis, collaborators shipped samples as frozen whole blood, isolated PBMCs, or DNA extracted from either of those sample types. This TCR was recovered from a man in his forties or fifties who had recovered from COVID-19. The chain is made from TRBV15 and TRBJ2-1; the D gene is possibly TRBD2, with 5 bases matching. The specimen was peripheral blood. The DNA reads as follows: TGTGCCACCAGCAGAGCATTTGGGAGTGAGCAGTTCTTC. This encodes CATSRAFGSEQFF.